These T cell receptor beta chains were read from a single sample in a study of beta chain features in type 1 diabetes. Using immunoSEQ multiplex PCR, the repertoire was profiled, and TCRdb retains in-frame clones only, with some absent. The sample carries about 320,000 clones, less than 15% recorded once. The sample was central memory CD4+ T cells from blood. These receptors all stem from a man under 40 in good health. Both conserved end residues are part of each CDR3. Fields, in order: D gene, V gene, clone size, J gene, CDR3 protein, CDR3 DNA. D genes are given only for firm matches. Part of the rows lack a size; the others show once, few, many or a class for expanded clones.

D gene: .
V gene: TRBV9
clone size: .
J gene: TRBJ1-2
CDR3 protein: CASSIGIYGYTF
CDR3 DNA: TGTGCCAGCAGCATAGGGATCTATGGCTACACCTTC

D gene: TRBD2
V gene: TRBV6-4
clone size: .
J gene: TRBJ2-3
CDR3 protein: CASSKTGGRLTDTQYF
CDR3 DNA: TGTGCCAGCAGTAAAACGGGGGGGCGACTCACAGATACGCAGTATTTT

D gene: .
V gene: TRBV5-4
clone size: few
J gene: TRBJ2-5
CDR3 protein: CASSIDPGETQYF
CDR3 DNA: TGTGCCAGCAGCATCGACCCGGGGGAGACCCAGTACTTC

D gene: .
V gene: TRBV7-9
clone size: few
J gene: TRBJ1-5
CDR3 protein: CASSLTDLQPQHF
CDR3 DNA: TGTGCCAGCAGCTTAACCGACCTCCAGCCCCAGCATTTT

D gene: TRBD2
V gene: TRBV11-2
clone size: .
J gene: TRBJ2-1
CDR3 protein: CASSLTSGNPPLVNNEQFF
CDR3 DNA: TGTGCCAGCAGCTTAACTAGCGGAAATCCCCCTCTGGTAAACAATGAGCAGTTCTTC

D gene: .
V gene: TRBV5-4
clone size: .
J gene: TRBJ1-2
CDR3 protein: CASSLKGQSYGYTF
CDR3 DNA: TGTGCCAGCAGCTTGAAAGGGCAAAGCTATGGCTACACCTTC

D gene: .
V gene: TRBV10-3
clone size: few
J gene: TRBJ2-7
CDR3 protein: CAISPTGGEQYF
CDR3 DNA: TGTGCCATCAGTCCGACGGGTGGGGAGCAGTACTTC

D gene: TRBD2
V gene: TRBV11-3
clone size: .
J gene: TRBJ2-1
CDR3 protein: CASSSPGGGRARDEQFF
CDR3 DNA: TGTGCCAGCAGCTCCCCCGGGGGCGGGAGGGCCAGGGATGAGCAGTTCTTC

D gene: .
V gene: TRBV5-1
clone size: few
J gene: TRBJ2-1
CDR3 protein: CASSLKTGTPLEQFF
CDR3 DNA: TGCGCCAGCAGCCTTAAGACCGGGACTCCCCTTGAGCAGTTCTTC

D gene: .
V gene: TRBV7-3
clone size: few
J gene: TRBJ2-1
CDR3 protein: CASSFGPASNEQFF
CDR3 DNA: TGTGCCAGCAGCTTTGGTCCAGCCTCCAATGAGCAGTTCTTC

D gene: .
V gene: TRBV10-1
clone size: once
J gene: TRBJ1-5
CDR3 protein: CASSESNQPQHF
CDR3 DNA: TGCGCCAGCAGCGAAAGCAATCAGCCCCAGCATTTT

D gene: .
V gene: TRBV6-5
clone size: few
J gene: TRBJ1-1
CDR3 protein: CASTRGTPRTEAFF
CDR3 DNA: TGTGCCAGCACGCGAGGGACGCCTAGGACTGAAGCTTTCTTT

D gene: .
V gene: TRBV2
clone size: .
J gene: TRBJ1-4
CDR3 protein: CASSEGATNEKLFF
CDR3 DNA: TGTGCCAGCAGTGAGGGGGCAACTAATGAAAAACTGTTTTTT

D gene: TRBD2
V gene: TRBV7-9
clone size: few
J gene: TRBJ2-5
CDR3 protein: CASSLASGRQETQYF
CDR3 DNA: TGTGCCAGCAGCTTAGCGTCCGGGAGGCAAGAGACCCAGTACTTC

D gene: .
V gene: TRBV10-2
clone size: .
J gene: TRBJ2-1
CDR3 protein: CASIRSFGNEQFF
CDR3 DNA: TGCGCCAGCATCCGCTCTTTCGGCAATGAGCAGTTCTTC

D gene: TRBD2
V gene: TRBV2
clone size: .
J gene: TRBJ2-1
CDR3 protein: CASRLREGPEQFF
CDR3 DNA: TGTGCCAGCAGGCTGCGGGAGGGCCCTGAGCAGTTCTTC

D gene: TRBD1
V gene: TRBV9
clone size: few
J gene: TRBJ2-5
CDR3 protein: CASSVGTAQETQYF
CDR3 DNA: TGTGCCAGCAGCGTCGGGACAGCCCAAGAGACCCAGTACTTC

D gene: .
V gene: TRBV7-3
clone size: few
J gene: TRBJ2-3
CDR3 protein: CASSGPGTDTQYF
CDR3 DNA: TGTGCCAGCAGCGGACCTGGCACAGATACGCAGTATTTT

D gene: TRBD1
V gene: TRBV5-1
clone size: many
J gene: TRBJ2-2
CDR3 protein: CASGRDRAVGELFF
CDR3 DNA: TGCGCCAGCGGCCGGGACAGGGCGGTCGGGGAGCTGTTTTTT

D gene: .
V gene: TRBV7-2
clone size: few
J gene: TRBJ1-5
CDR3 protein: CASSLDRDQPQHF
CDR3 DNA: TGTGCCAGCAGCTTAGACAGGGACCAGCCCCAGCATTTT

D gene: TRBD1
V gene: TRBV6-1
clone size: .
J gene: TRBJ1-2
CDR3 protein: CASTGQGGGYTF
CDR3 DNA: TGTGCCAGTACCGGACAGGGTGGAGGCTACACCTTC

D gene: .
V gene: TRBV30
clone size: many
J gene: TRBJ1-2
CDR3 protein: CAWSSSGSGALASYGYTF
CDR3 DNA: TGTGCCTGGAGTTCATCGGGCTCAGGGGCCCTTGCATCCTATGGCTACACCTTC

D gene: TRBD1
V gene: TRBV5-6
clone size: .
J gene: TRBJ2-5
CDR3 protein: CASSWDREETQYF
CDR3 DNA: TGTGCCAGCAGTTGGGACAGAGAAGAGACCCAGTACTTC

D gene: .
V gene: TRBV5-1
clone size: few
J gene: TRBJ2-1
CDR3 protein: CASSLNQAGGEQFF
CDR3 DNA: TGCGCCAGCAGCCTAAACCAGGCCGGGGGTGAGCAGTTCTTC

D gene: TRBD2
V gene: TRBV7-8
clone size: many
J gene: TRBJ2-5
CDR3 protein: CASSLRGGGGVYETQYF
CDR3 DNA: TGTGCCAGCAGCCTCCGTGGAGGCGGGGGGGTCTACGAGACCCAGTACTTC

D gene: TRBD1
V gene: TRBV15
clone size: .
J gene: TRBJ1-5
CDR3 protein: CATSRVGTVPQHF
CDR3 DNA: TGTGCCACCAGCAGAGTAGGGACAGTCCCACAGCATTTT

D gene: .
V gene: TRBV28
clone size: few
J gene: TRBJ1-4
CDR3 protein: CASRARGGGEKLFF
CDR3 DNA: TGTGCCAGCAGGGCAAGGGGGGGCGGAGAAAAACTGTTTTTT

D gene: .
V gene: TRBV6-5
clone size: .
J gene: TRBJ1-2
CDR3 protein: CASSLEPQGMNGYTF
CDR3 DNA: TGTGCCAGCAGTTTAGAGCCCCAGGGTATGAATGGCTACACCTTC

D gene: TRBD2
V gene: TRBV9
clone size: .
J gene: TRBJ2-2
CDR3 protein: CASSPQSGRGGGELFF
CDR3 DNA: TGTGCCAGCAGCCCCCAGAGCGGGAGAGGGGGCGGGGAGCTGTTTTTT

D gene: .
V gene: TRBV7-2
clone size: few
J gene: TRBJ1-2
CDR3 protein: CASSSDRLGSGYTF
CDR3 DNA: TGTGCCAGCAGCTCCGACAGGTTAGGTTCTGGCTACACCTTC

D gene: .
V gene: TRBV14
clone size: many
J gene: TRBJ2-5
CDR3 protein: CASSRENQETQYF
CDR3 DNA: TGTGCCAGCAGCCGGGAGAACCAAGAGACCCAGTACTTC

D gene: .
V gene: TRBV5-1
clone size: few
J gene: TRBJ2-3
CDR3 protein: CASSSRGGDTQYF
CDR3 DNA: TGCGCCAGCAGCTCGCGAGGTGGGGATACGCAGTATTTT